This T cell receptor (beta chain) is from a study of technical replicates of blood from several donors. CDR1 is SGHNT, CDR2 YYREEE, per germline (reference sequence). The ends were cut back, 0 bases at V and 6 bases at J, with 14 bases in the middle. This CDR3 contains 15 residues. The method was immunoSEQ multiplex PCR; TCRdb's version includes in-frame clones alone and lacks a portion of them. The sample carries tens of thousands of clones, around nine tenths recorded once. The sequenced sample consisted of PBMCs. The source is a human donor in good health. Some clones in this sample may be carry-over from other donors' samples. This rearrangement joins TRBV5-4 to TRBJ2-3; possibly TRBD2 for D (6 bases). CDR3 sequence (DNA): TGTGCCAGCAGCTTGGGACCTTCTGGGGGGGATACGCAGTATTTT. It translates to CASSLGPSGGDTQYF.